This T cell receptor beta chain was profiled in a study of T cell repertoires and Cas9 in healthy adults. Turning to the study itself: Multi-effector potency, cytotoxicity and lineage were assessed in SpCas9-reactive CD4 and CD8 T cells.

Findings and limits, study-wide: Reportedly, SpCas9-reactive effector T cell proliferation and function were mitigated by SpCas9-reactive Tregs in vitro.

Of note for this clone: Its antigen remains unidentified.

The repertoire was sequenced with immunoSEQ multiplex PCR; TCRdb's copy has only in-frame clones and lacks some. The data hold under 25,000 clones, with about 88% observed a single time. The CDR3 is made up of 11 amino acids. Per germline, CDR1 SGHDT and CDR2 YYEEEE. Trimming took 4 bases from V and 5 from J, leaving 5 bases between them. Sequencing used CD4+ effector T cells (CD127+, CD25-, CD137-, CD154-) from PBMCs; culture status not recorded. V gene TRBV5-6 combines with J gene TRBJ2-3; the D gene is possibly TRBD1 (5 bases). The receptor was derived from a human donor in good health. The DNA of the CDR3 is TGTGCCAGCAGCAGGGGAGATACGCAGTATTTT. This encodes CASSRGDTQYF.